This record concerns one TCR beta chain sequence. The CDR3 totals 13 residues. CDR1 SQVTM and CDR2 ANQGSEA come from the germline V gene. Scientists made TCR beta cDNA using 5'RACE template switching with UMIs. No DNA is given; TCRdb re-called the 5' RACE reads and lists each CDR3 protein once. The sample features approximately 440,000 distinct CDR3 sequences, with over 1.3% in its top ten. The data belong to a study of T cells expressing NK-cell markers. Material for sequencing was blood T cells: a sorted CD56 or NKG2C T cell subset, CD4+ or CD8+ T cells, or bulk PBMC T cells (not recorded which). The clonotype comes from a woman aged 45 to 65 in good health. The chain is built from TRBV29-1 and TRBJ2-3. The CDR3 sequence: CSVGVGTADTQYF.